A selection of T cell receptor beta chains follows, all from one sample in a study of cytomegalovirus exposure and HLA in healthy donors. Some clones are missing from TCRdb's copy, which holds only in-frame ones; the method was immunoSEQ multiplex PCR. This table holds 100,000 to 150,000 clones, 65% to 80% found once. The sequenced material came from PBMCs. The receptors were sampled from a woman between 18 and 29 years old in good health and CMV-seronegative. Both conserved end residues are part of each CDR3. A D gene is named only where the DNA matches it firmly. Only some rows state a clone size, as once, few, many or a class for expanded clones.

d_call clone_size j_call v_call cdr3_nt cdr3_aa
- - TRBJ1-1 TRBV5-1 TGCGCCAGCAGCTCTCCGAGGGGGAATTCCGGCACTGAAGCTTTCTTT CASSSPRGNSGTEAFF
TRBD2 - TRBJ2-5 TRBV2 TGTGCCAGCAGTGAAGCCTACACTAGCGGGAGACGTGAGACCCAGTACTTC CASSEAYTSGRRETQYF
TRBD1 - TRBJ1-5 TRBV10-3 TGTGCCATCAGTGACAGGGGGAGGAATCAGCCCCAGCATTTT CAISDRGRNQPQHF
- few TRBJ2-7 TRBV29-1 TGCAGCGTTGGAGAACTAGGATCCTACGAGCAGTACTTC CSVGELGSYEQYF
- once TRBJ2-3 TRBV9 TGTGCCAGCAGCCTCGCAGATACGCAGTATTTT CASSLADTQYF
TRBD2 once TRBJ2-7 TRBV4-2 TGTGCCAGCAGCCAAGACTCCGCGGGAGTGGCCGAGCAGTACTTC CASSQDSAGVAEQYF
TRBD2 - TRBJ2-1 TRBV7-9 TGTGCCAGCAGCCCAGGACTAGTGGGTGACAATGAGCAGTTCTTC CASSPGLVGDNEQFF
TRBD1 - TRBJ1-2 TRBV4-1 TGCGCCAGCAGCCAAGGATTAAGGACAGGGGTCTCTAACTATGGCTACACCTTC CASSQGLRTGVSNYGYTF
- - TRBJ2-2 TRBV29-1 TGCAGCGTCCTGTCAGCGGGCGGGGAGCTGTTTTTT CSVLSAGGELFF
TRBD2 - TRBJ2-7 TRBV6-1 TGTGCCAGCAGGAATAGCGGGAGCCCCCCCCACGAGCAGTACTTC CASRNSGSPPHEQYF
- - TRBJ1-5 TRBV11-2 TGTGCCAGCAGCTCGTGGACGGGGAGCAATCAGCCCCAGCATTTT CASSSWTGSNQPQHF
TRBD1 - TRBJ2-1 TRBV5-4 TGTGCCGGCTCGGGACAGCTATACAATGAGCAGTTCTTC CAGSGQLYNEQFF
TRBD1 - TRBJ1-1 TRBV30 TGTGCCTGGAAAAGACAGGGAGGCTACCTTGAAGCTTTCTTT CAWKRQGGYLEAFF
- - TRBJ2-1 TRBV7-2 TGTGCCAGCAGCTTAGCTTTGATTAGCGGCTCTGGAGTGGGGGGTGAGCAGTTCTTC CASSLALISGSGVGGEQFF
- - TRBJ2-3 TRBV25-1 TGTGCCAGCAGTGAATATACCGGGTCAGCTACGCAGTATTTT CASSEYTGSATQYF
- - TRBJ2-1 TRBV18 TGTGCCAGCTCACCACCGGGGAGGTCGGGGAATGAGCAGTTCTTC CASSPPGRSGNEQFF
- - TRBJ1-1 TRBV2 TGTGCCAGCAGTGAACAGGGCCCCACTGAAGCTTTCTTT CASSEQGPTEAFF
TRBD2 - TRBJ2-5 TRBV5-1 TGCGCCAGCAGCCCCGGGGGGGAAGCAGAGACCCAGTACTTC CASSPGGEAETQYF
TRBD1 - TRBJ1-3 TRBV18 TGTGCCAGCTCACCAAATCACGGGACAGGGGCAGGAAACACCATATATTTT CASSPNHGTGAGNTIYF
TRBD2 - TRBJ2-1 TRBV2 TGTGCCAGCAGCGAGACTACGGGACTAGCGGGAGTAGGGGGGTTCTTC CASSETTGLAGVGGFF
- - TRBJ2-3 TRBV6-1 TGTGCCAGTCTACAAAGGGGGGGAGCCACAGATACGCAGTATTTT CASLQRGGATDTQYF
TRBD2 - TRBJ2-2 TRBV10-3 TGTGCCAGCCGAGGTAGCGGGAGCGGGGAGCTGTTTTTT CASRGSGSGELFF
TRBD1 - TRBJ2-5 TRBV5-1 TGCGCCAGCACCTGGACAGGGATGGAAGAGACCCAGTACTTC CASTWTGMEETQYF
- - TRBJ1-2 TRBV7-9 TGTGCCAGCATCAAGGACAGTGGTGGTGGCTACACCTTC CASIKDSGGGYTF
TRBD1 once TRBJ2-7 TRBV4-1 TGCGCCAGCAGCCAAATCTTCCCGGGACAGGGGTACGAGCAGTACTTC CASSQIFPGQGYEQYF
TRBD2 - TRBJ2-7 TRBV10-2 TGCGCCAGCAGTGAACAAGCGGGAGTCGGGCAGTACTTC CASSEQAGVGQYF
TRBD1 - TRBJ1-1 TRBV2 TGTGCCAGCAGTACGGACAGGGCTTTCGCCACCCTTGAAGCTTTCTTT CASSTDRAFATLEAFF
- - TRBJ1-1 TRBV6-1 TGTGCCAGCAGGGGGCGAAGTAACACTGAAGCTTTCTTT CASRGRSNTEAFF
TRBD2 - TRBJ2-3 TRBV7-9 TGTGCCAGCACCGTAGGGGAGGGCCGGGTAACGCAGTATTTT CASTVGEGRVTQYF
- - TRBJ2-5 TRBV30 TGTGCCTGGAGTGTTGGCAGTCGAGAGACCCAGTACTTC CAWSVGSRETQYF
TRBD2 - TRBJ2-7 TRBV2 TGTGCCAGCAGTGAATACGGTGGGAGGGCCGCCTACGAGCAGTACTTC CASSEYGGRAAYEQYF
- once TRBJ2-2 TRBV5-6 TGTGCCAGCAGCTTTCGTGGGAGCACCGGGGAGCTGTTTTTT CASSFRGSTGELFF
- - TRBJ1-1 TRBV5-1 TGCGCCAGCAGCCCTTTCGGCGGGAACACTGAAGCTTTCTTT CASSPFGGNTEAFF
TRBD1 - TRBJ2-2 TRBV5-1 TGCGCCAGCAGCTTAACCCGGGACAGGGCCGCTGGGGAGCTGTTTTTT CASSLTRDRAAGELFF